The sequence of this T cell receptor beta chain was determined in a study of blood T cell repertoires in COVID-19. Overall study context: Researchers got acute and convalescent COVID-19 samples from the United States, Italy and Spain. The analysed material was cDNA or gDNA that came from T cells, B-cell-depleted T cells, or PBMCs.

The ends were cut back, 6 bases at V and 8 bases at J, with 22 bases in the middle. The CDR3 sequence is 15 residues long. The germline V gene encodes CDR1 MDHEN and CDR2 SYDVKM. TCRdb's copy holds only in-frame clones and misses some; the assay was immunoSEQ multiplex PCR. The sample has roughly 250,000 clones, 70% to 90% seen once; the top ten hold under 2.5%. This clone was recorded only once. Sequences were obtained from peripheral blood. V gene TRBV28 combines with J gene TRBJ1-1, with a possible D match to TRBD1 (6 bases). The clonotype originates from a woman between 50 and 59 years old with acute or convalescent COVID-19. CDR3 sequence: CASRLRFRDNTEAFF. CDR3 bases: TGTGCCAGCAGGCTCCGGTTCCGGGACAATACCGAAGCTTTCTTT.